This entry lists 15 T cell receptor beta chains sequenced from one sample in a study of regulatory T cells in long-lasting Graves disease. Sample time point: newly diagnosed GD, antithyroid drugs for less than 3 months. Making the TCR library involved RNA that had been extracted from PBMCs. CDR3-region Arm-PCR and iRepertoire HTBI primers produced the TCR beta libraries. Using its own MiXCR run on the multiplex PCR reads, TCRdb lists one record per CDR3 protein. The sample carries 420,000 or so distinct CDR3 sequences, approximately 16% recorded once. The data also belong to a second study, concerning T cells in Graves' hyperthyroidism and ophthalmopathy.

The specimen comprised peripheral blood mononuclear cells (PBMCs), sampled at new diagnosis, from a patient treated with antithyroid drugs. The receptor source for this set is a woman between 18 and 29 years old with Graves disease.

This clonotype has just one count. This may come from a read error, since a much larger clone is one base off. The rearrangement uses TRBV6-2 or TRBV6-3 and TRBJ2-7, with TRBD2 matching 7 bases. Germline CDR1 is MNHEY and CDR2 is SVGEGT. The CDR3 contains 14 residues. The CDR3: CAGSYSSSGYEQYF. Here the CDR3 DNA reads TGTGCCGGCAGTTACTCGTCTAGCGGTTACGAGCAGTACTTC.

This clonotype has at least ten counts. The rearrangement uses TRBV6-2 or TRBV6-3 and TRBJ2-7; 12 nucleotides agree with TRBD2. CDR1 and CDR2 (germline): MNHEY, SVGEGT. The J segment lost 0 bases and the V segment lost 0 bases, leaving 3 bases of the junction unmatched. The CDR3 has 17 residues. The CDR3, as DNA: TGTGCCAGCAGTTACTCGACTAGCGGGAGTCCCTCCTACGAGCAGTACTTC. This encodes CASSYSTSGSPSYEQYF.

The CDR3 region has the DNA TGTGCCAGCAGAATTCGGACTAGCGGGAGGCTTGACGAGCAGTACTTC. Translation gives CASRIRTSGRLDEQYF. The chain links TRBV2 to TRBJ2-7; 14 nucleotides align to TRBD2. J was trimmed by 5 bases and V by 6 bases; bases with no gene match: 9. The CDR3 covers 16 residues. The V gene's germline CDR1 is SNHLY and CDR2 FYNNEI.

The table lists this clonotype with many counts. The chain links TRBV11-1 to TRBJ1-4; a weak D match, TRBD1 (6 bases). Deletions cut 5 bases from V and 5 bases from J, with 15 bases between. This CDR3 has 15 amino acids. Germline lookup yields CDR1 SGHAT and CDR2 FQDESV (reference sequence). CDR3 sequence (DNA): TGTGCCAGCAGCCGGTCCGGGACACGGAATGAAAAACTGTTTTTT. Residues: CASSRSGTRNEKLFF.

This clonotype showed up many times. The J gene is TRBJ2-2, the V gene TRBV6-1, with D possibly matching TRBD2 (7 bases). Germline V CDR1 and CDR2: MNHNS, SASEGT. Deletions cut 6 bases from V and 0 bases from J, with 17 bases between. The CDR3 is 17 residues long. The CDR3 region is CASSSLGGRANTGELFF. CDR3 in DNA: TGTGCCAGCAGCTCACTCGGGGGGCGGGCGAACACCGGGGAGCTGTTTTTT.

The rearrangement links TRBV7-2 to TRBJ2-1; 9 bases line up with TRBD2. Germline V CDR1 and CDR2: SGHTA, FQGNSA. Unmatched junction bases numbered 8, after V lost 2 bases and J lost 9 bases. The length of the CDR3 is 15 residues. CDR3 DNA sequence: TGTGCCAGCAGCTTAAGTAGCGGGAGAGCTGGTGAGCAGTTCTTC. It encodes CASSLSSGRAGEQFF.

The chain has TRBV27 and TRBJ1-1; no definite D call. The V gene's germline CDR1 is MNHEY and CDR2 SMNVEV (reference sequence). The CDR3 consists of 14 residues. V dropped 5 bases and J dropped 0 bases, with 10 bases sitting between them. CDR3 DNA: TGTGCCAGCAGTCCACTAAATATGAACACTGAAGCTTTCTTT. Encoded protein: CASSPLNMNTEAFF.

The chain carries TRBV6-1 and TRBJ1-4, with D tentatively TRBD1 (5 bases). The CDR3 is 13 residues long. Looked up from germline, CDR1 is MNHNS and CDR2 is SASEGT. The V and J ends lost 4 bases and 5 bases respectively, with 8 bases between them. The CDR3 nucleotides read TGTGCCAGCAGTGTCCGGGACAATGAAAAACTGTTTTTT. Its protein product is CASSVRDNEKLFF.

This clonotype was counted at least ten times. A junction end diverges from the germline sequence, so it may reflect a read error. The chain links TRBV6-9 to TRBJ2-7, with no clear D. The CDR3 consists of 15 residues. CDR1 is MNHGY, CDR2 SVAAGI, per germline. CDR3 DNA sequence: TGTGCCAGCAGTGATTCGGCGGAGAGCTCCTACGAGCAGTACTTC. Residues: CASSDSAESSYEQYF.

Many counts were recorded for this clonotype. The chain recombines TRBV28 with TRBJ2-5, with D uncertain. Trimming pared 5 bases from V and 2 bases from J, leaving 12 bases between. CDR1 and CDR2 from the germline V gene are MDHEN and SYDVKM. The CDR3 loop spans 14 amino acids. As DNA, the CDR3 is TGTGCCAGCAGTGTTCTTGGTGGGCAAGAGACCCAGTACTTC. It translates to CASSVLGGQETQYF.

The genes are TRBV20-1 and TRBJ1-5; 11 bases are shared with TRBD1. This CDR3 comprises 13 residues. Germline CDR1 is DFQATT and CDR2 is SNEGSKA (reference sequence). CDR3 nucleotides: TGCAGAGCCGGACAGGGGGCCCGTCAGCCCCAGCATTTT. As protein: CRAGQGARQPQHF.

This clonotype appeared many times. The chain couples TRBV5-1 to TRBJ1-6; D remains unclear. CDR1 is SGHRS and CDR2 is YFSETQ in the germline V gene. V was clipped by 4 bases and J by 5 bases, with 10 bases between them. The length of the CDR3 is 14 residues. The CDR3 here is CASSIGLDNSPLHF. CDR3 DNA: TGCGCCAGCAGCATCGGACTAGATAATTCACCCCTCCACTTT.

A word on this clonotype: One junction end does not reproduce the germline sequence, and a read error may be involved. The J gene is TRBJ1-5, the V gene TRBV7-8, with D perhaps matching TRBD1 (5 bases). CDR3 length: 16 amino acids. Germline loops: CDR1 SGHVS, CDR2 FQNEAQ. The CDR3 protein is CANSAGGGDSNQPQHF. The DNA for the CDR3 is TGTGCCAACAGCGCCGGCGGGGGGGATAGCAATCAGCCCCAGCATTTT.

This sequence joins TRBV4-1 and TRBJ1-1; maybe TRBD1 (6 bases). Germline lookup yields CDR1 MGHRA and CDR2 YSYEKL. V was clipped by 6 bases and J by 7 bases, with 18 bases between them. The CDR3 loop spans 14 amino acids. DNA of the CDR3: TGCGCCAGCAGTCCCCCCGGGGGGCTAGGTGAAGCTTTCTTT. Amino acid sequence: CASSPPGGLGEAFF.

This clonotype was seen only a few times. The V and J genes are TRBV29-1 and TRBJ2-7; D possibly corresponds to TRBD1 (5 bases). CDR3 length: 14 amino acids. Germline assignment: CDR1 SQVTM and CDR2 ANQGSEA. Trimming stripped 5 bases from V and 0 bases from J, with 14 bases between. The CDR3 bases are TGCAGCGTTACGGACACCAGGAGCTCCTACGAGCAGTACTTC. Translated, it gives CSVTDTRSSYEQYF.